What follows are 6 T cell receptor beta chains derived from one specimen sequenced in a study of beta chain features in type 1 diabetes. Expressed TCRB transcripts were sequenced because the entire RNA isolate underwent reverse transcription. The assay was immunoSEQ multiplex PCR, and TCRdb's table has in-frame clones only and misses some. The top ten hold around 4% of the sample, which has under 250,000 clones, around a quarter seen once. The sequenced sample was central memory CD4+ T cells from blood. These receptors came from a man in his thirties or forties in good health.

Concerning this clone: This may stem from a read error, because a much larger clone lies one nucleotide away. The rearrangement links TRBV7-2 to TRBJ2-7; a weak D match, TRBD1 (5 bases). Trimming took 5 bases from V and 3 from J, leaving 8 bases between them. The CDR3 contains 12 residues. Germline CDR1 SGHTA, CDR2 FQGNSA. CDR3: CASSQTVYEQYF. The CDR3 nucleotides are TGTGCCAGCAGCCAGACAGTCTACGAGCAGTACTTC.

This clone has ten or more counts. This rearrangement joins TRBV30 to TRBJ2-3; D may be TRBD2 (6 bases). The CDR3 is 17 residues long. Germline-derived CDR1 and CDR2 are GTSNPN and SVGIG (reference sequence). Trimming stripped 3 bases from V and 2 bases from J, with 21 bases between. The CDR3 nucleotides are TGTGCCTGGAGGCGAACAAGTAGAGGGAGGTTCACAGATACGCAGTATTTT. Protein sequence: CAWRRTSRGRFTDTQYF. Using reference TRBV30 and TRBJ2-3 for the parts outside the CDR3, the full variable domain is SQTIHQWPATLVQPVGSPLSLECTVEGTSNPNLYWYRQAAGRGLQLLFYSVGIGQISSEVPQNLSASRPQDRQFILSSKKLLLSDSGFYLCAWRRTSRGRFTDTQYFGPGTRLTVL.

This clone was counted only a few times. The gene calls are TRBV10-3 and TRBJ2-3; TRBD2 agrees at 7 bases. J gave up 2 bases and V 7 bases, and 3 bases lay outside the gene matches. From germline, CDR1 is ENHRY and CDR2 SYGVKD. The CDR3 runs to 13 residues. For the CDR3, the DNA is TGTGCCATCAAAGCGGGATCCACAGATACGCAGTATTTT. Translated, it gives CAIKAGSTDTQYF.

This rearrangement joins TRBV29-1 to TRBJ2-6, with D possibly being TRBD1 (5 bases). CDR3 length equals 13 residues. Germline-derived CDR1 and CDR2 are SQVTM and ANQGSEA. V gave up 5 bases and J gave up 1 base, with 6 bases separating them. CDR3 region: CSVQGSGANVLTF. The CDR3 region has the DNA TGCAGCGTTCAGGGTTCTGGGGCCAACGTCCTGACTTTC.

CDR3 in DNA: TGTGCCACCAGCACGGGGCCCTACAATGAGCAGTTCTTC. Amino acid sequence: CATSTGPYNEQFF. This chain connects TRBV15 to TRBJ2-1, with D perhaps being TRBD1 or TRBD2 (5 bases each). Looked up from germline, CDR1 is LNHNV and CDR2 is YYDKDF (reference sequence). This CDR3 is 13 amino acids long. V lost 4 bases to trimming and J lost 2 bases, with 6 bases between them.

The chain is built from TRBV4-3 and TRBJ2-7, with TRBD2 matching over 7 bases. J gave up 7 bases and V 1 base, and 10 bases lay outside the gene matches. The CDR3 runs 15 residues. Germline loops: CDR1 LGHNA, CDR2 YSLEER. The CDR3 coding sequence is TGCGCCAGCAGCCAAGTGGCTAGCGGCTTTGTAGAGCAGTACTTC. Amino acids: CASSQVASGFVEQYF.